Listed here are 29 T cell receptor beta chains from one sample, sequenced in a study of cytomegalovirus exposure and HLA in healthy donors. 13 Jbeta primers and 60 Vbeta primers were used for the PCR. The protocol was immunoSEQ multiplex PCR, while the TCRdb copy is restricted to in-frame clones and leaves out a portion. The table lists around 140,000 clones. Sequencing used PBMCs. The receptors were gathered from a woman in her thirties or forties in good health and CMV-seropositive.

J is TRBJ2-5 and V is TRBV5-1; D is ambiguous. Germline values: CDR1 SGHRS, CDR2 YFSETQ. This CDR3 is built from 13 residues. Trimming shortened V by 1 base and J by 0 bases, and 4 bases separated the two germline ends. CDR3 protein: CASSLLDQETQYF. CDR3 sequence (DNA): TGCGCCAGCAGCTTGTTAGACCAAGAGACCCAGTACTTC.

V usage is TRBV18 and J usage is TRBJ1-2, with a possible D match to TRBD1 (6 bases). The CDR3 loop spans 17 amino acids. Deletions cut 6 bases from V and 3 bases from J, with 23 bases between. Germline V CDR1 and CDR2: KGHSH, LQKENI. The CDR3 is CASSQLTGRGSHYGYTF. In DNA form, the CDR3 reads TGTGCCAGCTCGCAGCTCACGGGCAGGGGTTCCCACTATGGCTACACCTTC.

The V and J genes are TRBV9 and TRBJ2-7, with 11 bases fitting TRBD2. V trimming: 2 bases; J trimming: 5 bases; junction bases outside the gene matches: 3. CDR3 length: 14 residues. Per the germline V gene, CDR1 is SGDLS and CDR2 is YYNGEE. In DNA, the CDR3 is TGTGCCAGCAGCGTTACTAGCGGGAGAGACGAGCAGTACTTC. This codes for CASSVTSGRDEQYF.

The V and J genes are TRBV4-1 and TRBJ1-2; 7 nucleotides align to TRBD1. The CDR3 has 14 residues. The V and J ends lost 3 bases and 6 bases, in that order; junction bases with no gene match: 7. Germline V CDR1 and CDR2: MGHRA, YSYEKL. The CDR3 DNA is TGCGCCAGCAGCCAGAACAGGGGAGCTAATGGCTACACCTTC. Translating gives CASSQNRGANGYTF.

The chain joins TRBV27 to TRBJ1-1, with D possibly matching TRBD1 (6 bases). V lost 3 bases and J 10 bases, leaving 12 bases between the germline ends. This CDR3 is built from 12 residues. Germline V lookup: CDR1 MNHEY, CDR2 SMNVEV (reference sequence). This chain's CDR3 is CASSLRGSPAFF. The CDR3 nucleotides are TGTGCCAGCAGTTTGAGGGGGTCACCAGCTTTCTTT.

The rearrangement uses TRBV11-1 and TRBJ2-1, with 7 nucleotides matching TRBD1. Germline loops: CDR1 SGHAT, CDR2 FQDESV (reference sequence). Trimming removed 5 bases from V and 10 bases from J; junction bases left unmatched: 11. The CDR3 has 14 amino acids. The CDR3 DNA follows: TGTGCCAGCAGCCCTACGGGCAGGGGGATAGAGCAGTTCTTC. Amino acid sequence: CASSPTGRGIEQFF.

The V and J genes are TRBV11-2 and TRBJ1-3, with D uncertain. The V end lost 3 bases, the J end lost 0 bases, and 9 bases lay between the germline ends. Germline V CDR1 and CDR2: SGHAT, FQNNGV. The CDR3 runs 15 residues. CDR3 nucleotides: TGTGCCAGCAGCTTGGGTGGGAGCTCTGGAAACACCATATATTTT. It is translated as CASSLGGSSGNTIYF. Variable domain in full (rest from reference TRBV11-2 and TRBJ1-3): EAGVAQSPRYKIIEKRQSVAFWCNPISGHATLYWYQQILGQGPKLLIQFQNNGVVDDSQLPKDRFSAERLKGVDSTLKIQPAKLEDSAVYLCASSLGGSSGNTIYFGEGSWLTVV.

This sequence joins TRBV4-2 and TRBJ2-7; D may be TRBD2 (6 bases). Germline CDR1 and CDR2: LGHNA and YNFKEQ. V dropped 4 bases and J dropped 4 bases, with 17 bases sitting between them. The CDR3 totals 15 residues. The CDR3 nucleotides read TGTGCCAGCAGCCCCGGTTTGCGGGGCAGTTACGAGCAGTACTTC. This codes for CASSPGLRGSYEQYF.

The chain has TRBV19 and TRBJ1-4, with 10 bases fitting TRBD1. Trimming took 7 bases from V and 15 from J; bases not matched to a gene: 17. The CDR3 is made up of 15 amino acids. Germline V gives CDR1 LNHDA, CDR2 SQIVND (reference sequence). CDR3 DNA: TGTGCCAGTACCAGTCGGGGACAGGGGTTCGAAACGGTGTTTTTT. This translates into CASTSRGQGFETVFF. Filled out from reference TRBV19 and TRBJ1-4, the complete variable domain reads DGGITQSPKYLFRKEGQNVTLSCEQNLNHDAMYWYRQDPGQGLRLIYYSQIVNDFQKGDIAEGYSVSREKKESFPLTVTSAQKNPTAFYLCASTSRGQGFETVFFGSGTQLSVL.

The rearrangement joins TRBV6-1 to TRBJ1-5; 8 positions agree with TRBD1. The germline gives CDR1 MNHNS, CDR2 SASEGT. J lost 0 bases, V lost 3 bases, and 7 bases had no gene match. The CDR3 extends over 17 amino acids. The CDR3 DNA reads TGTGCCAGCAGTGATTGGACAGGGACTTATAGCAATCAGCCCCAGCATTTT. Its protein product is CASSDWTGTYSNQPQHF.

The chain couples TRBV27 to TRBJ2-2; 8 bases are a match to TRBD2. With V trimmed by 3 bases and J by 7 bases, 7 bases remained unmatched. From germline, CDR1 is MNHEY and CDR2 SMNVEV (reference sequence). CDR3 length: 15 residues. The CDR3 sequence: CASSLKREPLGELFF. CDR3 coding DNA: TGTGCCAGCAGTTTGAAGCGGGAGCCGCTCGGGGAGCTGTTTTTT.

This chain uses TRBV18 with TRBJ1-1; TRBD1 agrees at 7 bases. The CDR3 has 15 amino acids. Germline lookup yields CDR1 KGHSH and CDR2 LQKENI. Trimming at V came to 5 bases and at J to 3 bases, leaving 9 bases not matched to a gene. CDR3 loop: CASSSLFTGDTEAFF. CDR3 nucleotides: TGTGCCAGCTCATCCCTTTTTACAGGGGACACTGAAGCTTTCTTT.

The chain has TRBV5-4 and TRBJ1-6; D perhaps matches TRBD1 (5 bases). Germline V gene lookup returns CDR1 SGHNT and CDR2 YYREEE (reference sequence). The length of the CDR3 is 15 residues. V shed 3 bases and J shed 5 bases, with 12 bases lying between them. As DNA, the CDR3 is TGTGCCAGCAGCTGGGGCCGGGGGGATAATTCACCCCTCCACTTT. It yields the protein CASSWGRGDNSPLHF.

On this clone itself: The junction does not match germline at one end; this may be a read error. The chain carries TRBV2 and TRBJ2-3; D unclear. This CDR3 has 10 amino acids. Germline CDR1 SNHLY, CDR2 FYNNEI. The CDR3 here is CASSEGLQVF. The CDR3 DNA follows: TGTGCCAGCAGTGAGGGCCTCCAGGTGTTT.

The chain links TRBV15 to TRBJ2-7, with 8 bases lining up with TRBD1. In germline, CDR1 is LNHNV, CDR2 YYDKDF (reference sequence). The trim removed 0 bases at V and 3 bases at J, leaving 10 bases unmatched. The CDR3 totals 17 residues. The CDR3, as DNA: TGTGCCACCAGCAGAGATTTGTCGGGACAGGTCTTCTACGAGCAGTACTTC. Protein product: CATSRDLSGQVFYEQYF.

This chain uses TRBV5-1 with TRBJ2-7; 8 nucleotides align to TRBD1. Germline V gene sequence: CDR1 SGHRS, CDR2 YFSETQ. The junction had 9 bases not matched to a gene; V was cut back by 5 bases and J by 5 bases. The CDR3 length is 14 residues. The CDR3 spells CASSNKDRENEQYF. The CDR3 DNA follows: TGCGCCAGCAGTAACAAGGACAGGGAAAACGAGCAGTACTTC.

This chain uses TRBV27 with TRBJ2-7; tentatively, D is TRBD2 (6 bases). The CDR3 covers 14 residues. Germline CDR1 reads MNHEY; CDR2 reads SMNVEV (reference sequence). V gave up 6 bases and J gave up 2 bases, with 14 bases separating them. DNA of the CDR3: TGTGCCAGCAGCTTGACCCGCGGGGCCTACGAGCAGTACTTC. It is translated as CASSLTRGAYEQYF.

The rearrangement joins TRBV18 to TRBJ1-5; the D gene is possibly TRBD1 (6 bases). Germline CDR1 is KGHSH and CDR2 is LQKENI. The CDR3 consists of 13 residues. V was trimmed by 4 bases and J by 7 bases, leaving 11 bases between them. In DNA, the CDR3 is TGTGCCAGCTCACAGGGGGTTGAGCAGCCCCAGCATTTT. Translating it yields CASSQGVEQPQHF.

This chain joins TRBV6-1 and TRBJ2-7, with 13 bases lining up with TRBD2. Germline V CDR1 and CDR2: MNHNS, SASEGT. The CDR3 runs to 14 residues. The J segment lost 5 bases and the V segment lost 6 bases, leaving 4 bases of the junction unmatched. The CDR3 DNA follows: TGTGCCAGCAGAACTGGACTAGCGGGAGACGAGCAGTACTTC. This sequence encodes CASRTGLAGDEQYF.

The J gene is TRBJ2-4, the V gene TRBV10-3; tentatively, D is TRBD1 (5 bases). Trimming left V 8 bases short and J 1 base short, with 12 bases between. Germline V CDR1 and CDR2: ENHRY, SYGVKD. The CDR3 consists of 14 residues. CDR3 coding DNA: TGTGCCATCGGAGAATCAGGGGCCAAAAACATTCAGTACTTC. Its protein product is CAIGESGAKNIQYF.

This chain joins TRBV19 and TRBJ2-3, with D tentatively TRBD2 (6 bases). The germline V gene encodes CDR1 LNHDA and CDR2 SQIVND (reference sequence). V was clipped by 4 bases and J by 2 bases, with 10 bases between them. CDR3 length equals 14 residues. The CDR3 spells CASSTGLLTDTQYF. CDR3 nucleotides: TGTGCCAGTAGTACGGGACTGCTCACAGATACGCAGTATTTT.

The chain links TRBV4-2 to TRBJ1-2; possible D gene TRBD1, 6 bases. This CDR3 contains 15 residues. Trimming pared 6 bases from V and 6 bases from J, leaving 20 bases between. CDR1 is LGHNA and CDR2 is YNFKEQ in the germline V gene. The CDR3 region has the DNA TGTGCCAGCAGGCGCACTGAGGGAGGGGGGGATGGCTACACCTTC. Translated: CASRRTEGGGDGYTF.

The chain couples TRBV28 to TRBJ1-2; D not certain. Germline V gene lookup returns CDR1 MDHEN and CDR2 SYDVKM. V was pared by 7 bases and J by 4 bases, with 16 bases between. CDR3 length equals 14 residues. As DNA, the CDR3 is TGTGCCAGCACATCCCCGTCAGATTTCTATGGCTACACCTTC. Translated: CASTSPSDFYGYTF.

This chain uses TRBV25-1 with TRBJ2-3; 7 nucleotides agree with TRBD1. Looked up from germline, CDR1 is MGHDK and CDR2 is SYGVNS. This CDR3 has 12 amino acids. V gave up 5 bases and J gave up 7 bases; unmatched junction bases: 3. The CDR3 DNA reads as TGTGCCAGCAGTTTACAGGGGAATACGCAGTATTTT. This codes for CASSLQGNTQYF.

The chain recombines TRBV9 with TRBJ1-1; 11 bases fit TRBD1. There are 15 residues in the CDR3. J was trimmed by 4 bases and V by 2 bases; bases with no gene match: 4. Germline V gene data show CDR1 as SGDLS and CDR2 as YYNGEE. CDR3: CASSVGTGGTTEAFF. CDR3 DNA: TGTGCCAGCAGCGTGGGGACAGGGGGTACCACTGAAGCTTTCTTT.

This chain joins TRBV7-2 and TRBJ1-5, with 9 bases that match TRBD1. V shed 3 bases, J shed 2 bases, and the junction held 2 bases outside the gene matches. Germline V gene lookup returns CDR1 SGHTA and CDR2 FQGNSA. This CDR3 is built from 15 residues. This CDR3 is CASSFRTGGNQPQHF. In DNA form, the CDR3 reads TGTGCCAGCAGCTTTAGGACAGGGGGCAATCAGCCCCAGCATTTT.

This chain links TRBV5-1 with TRBJ2-1; 9 nucleotides line up with TRBD1. Germline loops: CDR1 SGHRS, CDR2 YFSETQ. There are 15 residues in the CDR3. The ends lost 4 bases at V and 6 bases at J; junction bases unmatched: 8. The DNA of the CDR3 is TGCGCCAGCAGCCCCCGGACAGGGGAACCCAATGAGCAGTTCTTC. It codes for CASSPRTGEPNEQFF.

Comment on this clone: The junction shows a germline mismatch at one end, possibly a read error. The gene calls are TRBV6-1 and TRBJ2-2; no reliable D call. The CDR3 loop spans 13 amino acids. The germline V gene encodes CDR1 MNHNS and CDR2 SASEGT. CDR3 residues: CAGSLELTGELFF. The CDR3 nucleotides are TGTGCCGGCAGTTTGGAGCTCACCGGGGAGCTGTTTTTT.

The J gene is TRBJ1-5, the V gene TRBV19; weak D call: TRBD1 (6 bases). Germline values: CDR1 LNHDA, CDR2 SQIVND (reference sequence). The V end was cut by 6 bases, the J end by 3 bases, with 12 bases between. The CDR3 covers 14 residues. The CDR3 region is CASSLTGANQPQHF. The CDR3 DNA reads TGTGCCAGTAGCCTGACAGGCGCCAATCAGCCCCAGCATTTT.